Each of the 19 T cell receptor beta chains below was sequenced from the same sample in a study of T cell repertoires in cytomegalovirus infection. TCRdb reanalysed the reads using MiXCR and keeps one entry per CDR3 protein. Of under 600,000 distinct CDR3 sequences listed, about 17% are singletons. Sequences were obtained from CD8+ T cells from PBMCs. All receptors derive from a human donor in good health (CMV status not recorded). Some clones in this sample may be carry-over from other donors' samples.

This clonotype was seen only a few times. V gene TRBV13 combines with J gene TRBJ1-1, with 7 bases matching TRBD1. The CDR3 contains 15 residues. Germline V gives CDR1 PRHDT, CDR2 FYEKMQ (reference sequence). Losses at the gene ends were 4 bases for V and 6 bases for J; bases not matched to a gene: 11. The CDR3 sequence is CASSSRTRGPAEAFF. CDR3 coding DNA: TGTGCCAGCAGCTCCCGTACTAGGGGGCCCGCTGAAGCTTTCTTT.

This clonotype has at least ten counts. The chain joins TRBV7-9 to TRBJ2-3; D is perhaps TRBD1 (5 bases). Germline loops: CDR1 SEHNR, CDR2 FQNEAQ (reference sequence). V dropped 5 bases and J dropped 0 bases, with 15 bases sitting between them. The CDR3 totals 16 residues. Written as DNA, the CDR3 is TGTGCCAGCAGCCAGCTCTCGACAGACAGCACAGATACGCAGTATTTT. It codes for CASSQLSTDSTDTQYF.

This clonotype has just a few counts. The J gene is TRBJ1-6, the V gene TRBV4-1; 8 bases map to TRBD1. The germline gives CDR1 MGHRA, CDR2 YSYEKL. The CDR3 is 14 amino acids. Losses at the gene ends were 3 bases for V and 5 bases for J; bases not matched to a gene: 0. The chain's CDR3 is CASSQGQDNSPLHF. CDR3 coding DNA: TGCGCCAGCAGCCAGGGACAGGATAATTCACCCCTCCACTTT.

This clonotype came up many times. The chain joins TRBV6-6 to TRBJ2-5, with 15 positions matching TRBD2. V was clipped by 6 bases and J by 2 bases; unmatched bases: 4. Germline V gene sequence: CDR1 MNHNY, CDR2 SVGAGI (reference sequence). CDR3 length: 16 amino acids. The DNA for the CDR3 is TGTGCCAGCAGGGGACTAGCGGGAGGTCCACAAGAGACCCAGTACTTC. Protein product: CASRGLAGGPQETQYF.

In its sample, this clonotype was seen many times. The chain uses TRBV7-8 and TRBJ2-7; D possibly uses TRBD1 or TRBD2 (6 bases each). This CDR3 has 14 residues. The germline gives CDR1 SGHVS, CDR2 FQNEAQ. V was pared by 0 bases and J by 7 bases, with 13 bases between. CDR3 sequence: CASSLAWGADEQYF. Written as DNA, the CDR3 is TGTGCCAGCAGCTTAGCCTGGGGGGCTGATGAGCAGTACTTC.

J is TRBJ2-1 and V is TRBV20-1; D may be TRBD2 (8 bases). Trimming left V 5 bases short and J 4 bases short, with 24 bases between. The CDR3 loop spans 17 amino acids. Germline V gene lookup returns CDR1 DFQATT and CDR2 SNEGSKA (reference sequence). The CDR3 here is CSAENEQGTRPYNEQFF. DNA for the CDR3: TGCAGTGCTGAGAATGAACAGGGGACTAGACCATACAATGAGCAGTTCTTC.

There are many counts of this clonotype. The gene calls are TRBV2 and TRBJ1-1, with D unresolved. This CDR3 spans 14 amino acids. In germline, CDR1 is SNHLY, CDR2 FYNNEI. The V gene lost 1 base and the J gene lost 7 bases, with 13 bases spanning the gap. The CDR3 here is CASSEVPEQVEAFF. The CDR3, as DNA: TGTGCCAGCAGTGAAGTGCCGGAACAAGTTGAAGCTTTCTTT.

This clonotype was counted between two and nine times. V usage is TRBV6-1 and J usage is TRBJ2-1; the D is unclear. The germline V and J ends were trimmed by 3 bases and 4 bases, with 13 bases remaining between them. CDR3 length equals 15 residues. CDR1 MNHNS and CDR2 SASEGT come from the germline V gene. The CDR3 is CASSETTSLYNEQFF. CDR3 bases: TGTGCCAGCAGTGAGACCACTTCTTTATACAATGAGCAGTTCTTC.

This clonotype was recorded only once. One end of the junction varies from germline; a read error may be responsible. This chain uses TRBV19 with TRBJ2-7, with D maybe TRBD2 (7 bases). Germline lookup yields CDR1 LNHDA and CDR2 SQIVND (reference sequence). The CDR3 extends over 12 amino acids. The CDR3 loop reads CASSKGGREQDF. CDR3 in DNA: TGTGCCAGTAGTAAGGGGGGGCGCGAGCAGGACTTC.

The J gene is TRBJ2-5, the V gene TRBV9; D is unclear. CDR1 and CDR2 from the germline V gene are SGDLS and YYNGEE. This CDR3 has 15 residues. Trimming left V 0 bases short and J 1 base short, with 10 bases between. The DNA for the CDR3 is TGTGCCAGCAGCGTAGGATTCCCAGCCCAAGAGACCCAGTACTTC. Amino acid sequence: CASSVGFPAQETQYF.

The table lists this clonotype with many counts. V usage is TRBV7-6 and J usage is TRBJ2-1, with TRBD2 matching 12 bases. Germline V gene lookup returns CDR1 SGHVS and CDR2 FNYEAQ. Germline trimming cut 1 base from V and 3 bases from J; bases unmatched to any gene: 10. The CDR3 runs to 19 residues. In nucleotides, the CDR3 is TGTGCCAGCAGCTTAGGAACTAGCGGGAGGATCCCCCTCTACAATGAGCAGTTCTTC. It is translated as CASSLGTSGRIPLYNEQFF.

This chain joins TRBV29-1 and TRBJ2-4, with no clear D. Germline V gene sequence: CDR1 SQVTM, CDR2 ANQGSEA. V was clipped by 3 bases and J by 0 bases, with 6 bases between them. The CDR3 length is 13 residues. In DNA, the CDR3 is TGCAGCGTTGAGGCCAGAGCCAAAAACATTCAGTACTTC. It is translated as CSVEARAKNIQYF.

The gene calls are TRBV28 and TRBJ1-6; 10 bases are shared with TRBD1. V shed 6 bases and J 0 bases; nucleotides not matched to a gene: 11. This CDR3 has 19 residues. Germline CDR1 MDHEN, CDR2 SYDVKM. CDR3 region: CASSPGTGETSSYNSPLHF. In DNA form, the CDR3 reads TGTGCCAGCAGCCCAGGGACAGGGGAAACTAGCTCCTATAATTCACCCCTCCACTTT. Variable domain in full (rest from reference TRBV28 and TRBJ1-6): DVKVTQSSRYLVKRTGEKVFLECVQDMDHENMFWYRQDPGLGLRLIYFSYDVKMKEKGDIPEGYSVSREKKERFSLILESASTNQTSMYLCASSPGTGETSSYNSPLHFGNGTRLTVT.

This clonotype was found many times. J is TRBJ2-7 and V is TRBV4-2; D might be TRBD1 (6 bases). Looked up from germline, CDR1 is LGHNA and CDR2 is YNFKEQ. This CDR3 is 16 amino acids long. V lost 4 bases to trimming and J lost 3 bases, with 19 bases between them. The CDR3 DNA sequence: TGTGCCAGCAGCCCCCACCGCGTAGGCAGGGGCTACGAGCAGTACTTC. It specifies CASSPHRVGRGYEQYF.

This clonotype has just a few counts. V usage is TRBV4-1 and J usage is TRBJ2-5, with TRBD1 identical over 7 bases. The trim removed 3 bases at V and 3 bases at J, leaving 4 bases unmatched. The CDR3 consists of 14 residues. Germline CDR1 is MGHRA and CDR2 is YSYEKL. CDR3 sequence (DNA): TGCGCCAGCAGCCACCCGGGGACAGAAGAGACCCAGTACTTC. Translating gives CASSHPGTEETQYF.

This clonotype was detected ten times or more. This chain connects TRBV12-3 or TRBV12-4 to TRBJ1-3; D is unclear. The CDR3 sequence is 17 residues long. Trimming took off 4 bases at V and 0 bases at J, with 16 bases between the two ends. The CDR3 protein is CASSSNKYLYSGNTIYF. The CDR3 coding sequence is TGTGCCAGCAGTTCAAACAAATACCTTTACTCTGGAAACACCATATATTTT.

V is TRBV30 and J is TRBJ1-2; TRBD1 is a possible D gene (6 bases). The CDR3 extends over 11 amino acids. Trimming stripped 7 bases from V and 5 bases from J, with 11 bases between. Germline V gives CDR1 GTSNPN, CDR2 SVGIG (reference sequence). The CDR3 region has the DNA TGTGCCTCCATGGACAGTTATGGCTACACCTTC. Protein product: CASMDSYGYTF.

V and J are TRBV5-1 and TRBJ2-1; D is tentatively TRBD1 or TRBD2 (6 bases each). Trimming shortened V by 5 bases and J by 3 bases, and 12 bases separated the two germline ends. CDR3 length: 14 amino acids. Germline V gene lookup returns CDR1 SGHRS and CDR2 YFSETQ. The DNA for the CDR3 is TGCGCCAGCAGGGCGGAGGGGGACTACAATGAGCAGTTCTTC. Translated: CASRAEGDYNEQFF.

The V call is TRBV20-1, the J call TRBJ1-1, with 9 bases matching TRBD1. CDR1 and CDR2 from the germline V gene are DFQATT and SNEGSKA (reference sequence). This CDR3 spans 14 amino acids. V was clipped by 3 bases and J by 3 bases; unmatched bases: 5. The CDR3 DNA reads as TGCAGTGCTAGCCCGGGACAGGGTGACACTGAAGCTTTCTTT. Translating it yields CSASPGQGDTEAFF.